The present TCR beta chain was sequenced within a study of blood T cell repertoires in COVID-19. Study-wide context: Acute and convalescent COVID-19 specimens originated in the United States, Italy and Spain. T cells, B-cell-depleted T cells, or PBMCs provided the cDNA or gDNA that served as material.

Original handling: By means of reference gene primer amplification, nucleated cell counts were estimated. Method: immunoSEQ multiplex PCR; TCRdb's copy keeps in-frame clones and lacks some. V, J and clone size are taken as reported in that table, and D and trimming were inferred from the DNA itself. The table shows roughly 150,000 clones, with about 80% occurring only once. The CDR3 covers 12 residues. The V gene's germline CDR1 is SQVTM and CDR2 ANQGSEA. Trimming left V 5 bases short and J 0 bases short, with 6 bases between. What was sequenced was peripheral blood. The chain recombines TRBV29-1 with TRBJ2-3; D uncertain. The origin of this receptor is a woman of 80 years or more with acute or convalescent COVID-19. The CDR3 loop is CSVIESTDTQYF. CDR3 bases: TGCAGCGTTATAGAGAGCACAGATACGCAGTATTTT.